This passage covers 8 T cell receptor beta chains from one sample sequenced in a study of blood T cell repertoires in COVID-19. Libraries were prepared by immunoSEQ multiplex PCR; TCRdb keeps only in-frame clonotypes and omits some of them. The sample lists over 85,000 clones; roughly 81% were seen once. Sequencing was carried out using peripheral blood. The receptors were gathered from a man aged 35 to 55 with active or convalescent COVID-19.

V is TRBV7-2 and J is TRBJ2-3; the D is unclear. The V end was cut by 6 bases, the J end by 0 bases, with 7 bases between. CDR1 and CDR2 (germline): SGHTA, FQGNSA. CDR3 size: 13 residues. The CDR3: CASRVGSTDTQYF. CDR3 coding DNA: TGTGCCAGCAGGGTCGGTAGCACAGATACGCAGTATTTT.

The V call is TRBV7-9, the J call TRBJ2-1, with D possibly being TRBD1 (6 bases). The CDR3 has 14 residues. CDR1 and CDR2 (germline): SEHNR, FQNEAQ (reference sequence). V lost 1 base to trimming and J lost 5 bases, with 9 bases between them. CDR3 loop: CASSLGDKNNEQFF. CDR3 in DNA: TGTGCCAGCAGCTTAGGGGACAAGAACAATGAGCAGTTCTTC.

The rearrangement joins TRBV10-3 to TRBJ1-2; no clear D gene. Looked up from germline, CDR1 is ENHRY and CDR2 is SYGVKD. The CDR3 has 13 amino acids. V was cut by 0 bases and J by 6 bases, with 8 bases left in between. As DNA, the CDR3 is TGTGCCATCAGTGAGTCGAGCCGTGATGGCTACACCTTC. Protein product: CAISESSRDGYTF.

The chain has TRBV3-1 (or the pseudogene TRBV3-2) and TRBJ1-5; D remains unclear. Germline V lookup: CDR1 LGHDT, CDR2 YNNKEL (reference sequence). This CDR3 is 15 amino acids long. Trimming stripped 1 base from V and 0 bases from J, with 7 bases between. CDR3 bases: TGTGCCAGCAGCCAAGGGCGGAATAGCAATCAGCCCCAGCATTTT. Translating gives CASSQGRNSNQPQHF.

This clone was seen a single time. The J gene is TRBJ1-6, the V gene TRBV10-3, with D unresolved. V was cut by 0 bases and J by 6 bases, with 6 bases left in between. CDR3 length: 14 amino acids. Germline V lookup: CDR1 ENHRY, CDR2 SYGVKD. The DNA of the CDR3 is TGTGCCATCAGTGAGTCGGGCAGTAATTCACCCCTCCACTTT. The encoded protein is CAISESGSNSPLHF.

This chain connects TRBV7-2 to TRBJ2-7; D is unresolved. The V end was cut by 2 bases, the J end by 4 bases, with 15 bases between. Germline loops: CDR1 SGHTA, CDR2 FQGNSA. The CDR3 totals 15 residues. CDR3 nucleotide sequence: TGTGCCAGCAGCTTATCGAATACTCCTAGTTACGAGCAGTACTTC. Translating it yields CASSLSNTPSYEQYF.

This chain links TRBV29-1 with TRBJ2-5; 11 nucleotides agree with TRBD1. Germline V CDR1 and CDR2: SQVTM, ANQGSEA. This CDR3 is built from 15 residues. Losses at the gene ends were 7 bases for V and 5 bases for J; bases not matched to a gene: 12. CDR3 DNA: TGCAGCGCTGTCGGAATGGACAGGGGGCCTGAGACCCAGTACTTC. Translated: CSAVGMDRGPETQYF. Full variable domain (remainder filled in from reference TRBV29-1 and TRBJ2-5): SAVISQKPSRDICQRGTSLTIQCQVDSQVTMMFWYRQQPGQSLTLIATANQGSEATYESGFVIDKFPISRPNLTFSTLTVSNMSPEDSSIYLCSAVGMDRGPETQYFGPGTRLLVL.

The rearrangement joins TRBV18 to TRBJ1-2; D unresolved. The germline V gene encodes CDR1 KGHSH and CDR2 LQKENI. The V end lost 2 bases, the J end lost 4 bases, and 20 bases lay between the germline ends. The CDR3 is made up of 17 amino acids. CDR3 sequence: CASSPYLVSLSIYGYTF. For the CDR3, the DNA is TGTGCCAGCTCACCATATTTGGTGAGTTTGTCCATCTATGGCTACACCTTC.